The rows below give T cell receptor beta chains drawn from one sample of a study of cytomegalovirus exposure and HLA in healthy donors. Sequencing used immunoSEQ multiplex PCR; TCRdb keeps in-frame clones, though not all of them. The sample is made up of more than 95,000 clones, and the top ten hold less than 4.5% of it. The sequenced material came from PBMCs. These receptors all stem from a man aged 40-49 years in good health and CMV-seronegative. Both conserved end residues are trimmed from each CDR3.

J gene	V gene	CDR3 protein
TRBJ2-3	TRBV11-2	ASSFGLAGPDTQY
TRBJ2-3	TRBV5-1	ASSTGDRGSTDTQY
TRBJ1-5	TRBV28	ASSSIGTASNQPQH
TRBJ1-3	TRBV5-5	ASSSSTGSGNTIY
TRBJ1-2	TRBV6-5	ASRGSGDPQGGYT
TRBJ1-5	TRBV15	ATSRVQVNQPQR
TRBJ2-5	TRBV10-3	AISPGTGGAIQETQY
TRBJ2-7	TRBV29-1	SVEGTGAFAYEQY
TRBJ1-2	TRBV9	ASSVDGRAGYT
NA	TRBV15	ATSRARQGFNEQY
TRBJ1-6	TRBV2	ASIPPTVGSPLH
TRBJ1-1	TRBV10-3	ATSGGEMNTEAF
TRBJ2-3	TRBV29-1	SVQRSGSGTDTQY
TRBJ2-3	TRBV27	ASSSPSGGANTDTQY
TRBJ1-1	TRBV6-5	ASSSPRGQGATEAF
TRBJ1-4	TRBV5-1	ASRPGTGDEKLF
TRBJ1-2	TRBV30	AWSDQGARGYT
TRBJ2-7	TRBV18	ASSAKGGEYEQY
TRBJ2-5	TRBV28	ASRPQGEIHWETQY
TRBJ2-7	TRBV9	ASSERTGGYYEQY
TRBJ1-2	TRBV5-6	ASSSKQGRGYT
TRBJ2-3	TRBV6-1	ASSEYGLSTDTQY
TRBJ1-1	TRBV4-2	ASSQDQKRNTEAF
TRBJ2-3	TRBV7-9	ASSLGAAPEDTQY
TRBJ2-1	TRBV4-3	ASSQTAGINDNEQF
TRBJ1-3	TRBV4-1	ASSQDRGITIY
TRBJ1-4	TRBV30	AWSGDVSEKLF
TRBJ1-5	TRBV19	ASSHPTGSGNQPQH
TRBJ2-3	TRBV5-1	ASSLKPGLIGDTQY
TRBJ2-2	TRBV7-6	ASSLEISGGPGELF
TRBJ1-2	TRBV29-1	SVVTSYGYT
TRBJ2-3	TRBV15	ATSRDPLAQRDTQY
TRBJ2-3	TRBV7-9	ASSSIRGRTDTQY
TRBJ2-2	TRBV2	ASSDGGNGGSGELF
TRBJ2-1	TRBV5-3	ARSLGPKTYNEQF